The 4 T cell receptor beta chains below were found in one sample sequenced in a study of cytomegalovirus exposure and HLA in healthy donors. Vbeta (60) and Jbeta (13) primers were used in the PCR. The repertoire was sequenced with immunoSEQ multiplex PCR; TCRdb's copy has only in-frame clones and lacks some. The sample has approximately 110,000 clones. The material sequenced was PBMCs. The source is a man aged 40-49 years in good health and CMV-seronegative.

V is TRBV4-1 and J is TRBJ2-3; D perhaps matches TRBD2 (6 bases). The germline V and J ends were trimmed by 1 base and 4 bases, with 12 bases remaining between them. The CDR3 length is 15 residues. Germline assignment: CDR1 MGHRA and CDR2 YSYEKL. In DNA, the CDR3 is TGCGCCAGCAGCCAAGTCCCGACTAGTTCAGATACGCAGTATTTT. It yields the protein CASSQVPTSSDTQYF.

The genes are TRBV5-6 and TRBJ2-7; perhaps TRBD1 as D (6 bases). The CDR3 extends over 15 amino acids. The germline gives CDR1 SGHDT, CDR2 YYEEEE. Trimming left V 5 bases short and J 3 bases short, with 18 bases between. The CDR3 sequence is CASSPQGNRDYEQYF. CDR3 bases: TGTGCCAGCAGTCCCCAAGGGAACAGGGACTACGAGCAGTACTTC. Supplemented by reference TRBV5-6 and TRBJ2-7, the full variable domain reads DAGVTQSPTHLIKTRGQQVTLRCSPKSGHDTVSWYQQALGQGPQFIFQYYEEEERQRGNFPDRFSGHQFPNYSSELNVNALLLGDSALYLCASSPQGNRDYEQYFGPGTRLTVT.

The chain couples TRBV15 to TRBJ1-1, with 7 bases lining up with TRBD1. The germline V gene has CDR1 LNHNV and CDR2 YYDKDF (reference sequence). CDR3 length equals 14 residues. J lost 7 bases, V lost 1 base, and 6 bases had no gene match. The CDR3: CATSRGGTAHEAFF. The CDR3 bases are TGTGCCACCAGCAGAGGCGGGACAGCTCATGAAGCTTTCTTT.

The chain's CDR3 is CASFEDAGTNEQYF. In nucleotides, the CDR3 is TGTGCCAGTTTCGAGGACGCCGGGACAAACGAGCAGTACTTC. The rearrangement uses TRBV6-6 and TRBJ2-7, with a tentative D call TRBD1 (6 bases). In germline, CDR1 is MNHNY, CDR2 SVGAGI (reference sequence). Trimming left V 9 bases short and J 5 bases short, with 20 bases between. The CDR3 runs to 14 residues.